A selection of T cell receptor beta chains follows, all from one sample in a study of early T cells in non-severe SARS-CoV-2 infection. MiXCR was run by TCRdb on the 5' RACE reads, yielding one entry per CDR3 protein. The sample records about 68,000 distinct CDR3 sequences, 12% being singletons. Sequenced input: whole blood. The receptors were gathered from an adult who was a healthcare worker with PCR-confirmed SARS-CoV-2 infection or an uninfected control (not recorded which). Both conserved end residues are part of each CDR3. D genes are given only for firm matches. Not every row has a clone size; where given, it reads once, few, many or a size class.

CDR3aa: CASKGGPSYNEQFF
CDR3nt: TGTGCCAGCAAGGGGGGGCCGTCCTACAATGAGCAGTTCTTC
d_gene: .
len: 14
j_gene: TRBJ2-1
v_gene: TRBV2
abundance: .

CDR3aa: CASSLGGDHEQYF
CDR3nt: TGCGCCAGCAGCTTGGGAGGGGATCACGAGCAGTACTTC
d_gene: .
len: 13
j_gene: TRBJ2-7
v_gene: TRBV5-1
abundance: .

CDR3aa: CATSLGFPNYGYTF
CDR3nt: TGTGCCACCAGTCTGGGTTTTCCTAACTATGGCTACACCTTC
d_gene: .
len: 14
j_gene: TRBJ1-2
v_gene: TRBV15
abundance: .

CDR3aa: CASSDGAAPPEQYF
CDR3nt: TGCGCCAGCAGCGACGGGGCTGCCCCCCCAGAGCAGTACTTC
d_gene: .
len: 14
j_gene: TRBJ2-7
v_gene: TRBV5-1
abundance: .

CDR3aa: CASSKGHWEEKLFF
CDR3nt: TGTGCCAGCAGCAAAGGGCATTGGGAGGAAAAACTGTTTTTT
d_gene: .
len: 14
j_gene: TRBJ1-4
v_gene: TRBV7-2
abundance: .

CDR3aa: CASSYSSRVNTEAFF
CDR3nt: TGTGCCAGCAGTTACTCGAGCCGGGTAAACACTGAAGCTTTCTTT
d_gene: .
len: 15
j_gene: TRBJ1-1
v_gene: TRBV6-5
abundance: many

CDR3aa: CARSLPGRANEKLFF
CDR3nt: TGTGCCAGAAGCTTGCCGGGCCGGGCTAATGAAAAACTGTTTTTT
d_gene: .
len: 15
j_gene: TRBJ1-4
v_gene: TRBV5-3
abundance: .

CDR3aa: CASSYPGRNSNQPQHF
CDR3nt: TGTGCCAGCAGTTACCCGGGACGGAATAGCAATCAGCCCCAGCATTTT
d_gene: .
len: 16
j_gene: TRBJ1-5
v_gene: TRBV6-6
abundance: many

CDR3aa: CASSLIGGPGSSSYNSPLHF
CDR3nt: TGTGCCAGCAGTTTAATCGGAGGCCCCGGTTCCAGCTCCTATAATTCACCCCTCCACTTT
d_gene: .
len: 20
j_gene: TRBJ1-6
v_gene: TRBV28
abundance: .

CDR3aa: CSVEEARGLGTEAFF
CDR3nt: TGCAGCGTTGAAGAGGCAAGGGGATTGGGCACTGAAGCTTTCTTT
d_gene: .
len: 15
j_gene: TRBJ1-1
v_gene: TRBV29-1
abundance: many

CDR3aa: CASSLLSPPDYEQYF
CDR3nt: TGTGCCAGCAGCTTACTCTCTCCACCCGACTACGAGCAGTACTTC
d_gene: .
len: 15
j_gene: TRBJ2-7
v_gene: TRBV11-2
abundance: .

CDR3aa: CSVRAARDEQFF
CDR3nt: TGCAGCGTTAGAGCGGCCAGGGATGAGCAGTTCTTC
d_gene: .
len: 12
j_gene: TRBJ2-1
v_gene: TRBV29-1
abundance: many

CDR3aa: CASSYSAAAGANVLTF
CDR3nt: TGTGCCAGCAGTTACTCGGCAGCAGCTGGGGCCAACGTCCTGACTTTC
d_gene: .
len: 16
j_gene: TRBJ2-6
v_gene: TRBV6-2/TRBV6-3
abundance: few

CDR3aa: CSPARGVSEKLFF
CDR3nt: TGCAGCCCCGCCCGAGGAGTAAGTGAAAAACTGTTTTTT
d_gene: .
len: 13
j_gene: TRBJ1-4
v_gene: TRBV29-1
abundance: .

CDR3aa: CASSSGLAGAQQETQYF
CDR3nt: TGTGCCAGCAGCTCGGGACTAGCGGGGGCTCAGCAAGAGACCCAGTACTTC
d_gene: TRBD2
len: 17
j_gene: TRBJ2-5
v_gene: TRBV9
abundance: once

CDR3aa: CASSLLAGGPIDTQYF
CDR3nt: TGTGCCAGCAGCTTACTAGCGGGGGGGCCAATAGATACGCAGTATTTT
d_gene: TRBD2
len: 16
j_gene: TRBJ2-3
v_gene: TRBV7-2
abundance: many

CDR3aa: CASSRDSGGQETQYF
CDR3nt: TGTGCTAGCAGTCGAGATAGCGGGGGGCAAGAGACCCAGTACTTC
d_gene: TRBD2
len: 15
j_gene: TRBJ2-5
v_gene: TRBV7-7
abundance: many

CDR3aa: CASSYSPRERGDTEAFF
CDR3nt: TGTGCCAGCAGTTACTCGCCCAGGGAAAGGGGAGACACTGAAGCTTTCTTT
d_gene: .
len: 17
j_gene: TRBJ1-1
v_gene: TRBV6-6
abundance: few

CDR3aa: CAISDYRTGHEKLFF
CDR3nt: TGTGCCATCAGTGATTATAGGACAGGGCACGAAAAACTGTTTTTT
d_gene: TRBD1
len: 15
j_gene: TRBJ1-4
v_gene: TRBV10-3
abundance: few

CDR3aa: CASSPQWGGDEQFF
CDR3nt: TGTGCCAGCAGCCCCCAGTGGGGGGGCGATGAGCAGTTCTTC
d_gene: .
len: 14
j_gene: TRBJ2-1
v_gene: TRBV9
abundance: many

CDR3aa: CASKGGGEQPQHF
CDR3nt: TGTGCCAGCAAGGGAGGCGGAGAACAGCCCCAGCATTTT
d_gene: .
len: 13
j_gene: TRBJ1-5
v_gene: TRBV6-2/TRBV6-3
abundance: many

CDR3aa: CASRSGTAPSPLHF
CDR3nt: TGTGCCAGCAGATCCGGGACGGCACCTTCACCCCTCCACTTT
d_gene: .
len: 14
j_gene: TRBJ1-6
v_gene: TRBV6-5
abundance: many

CDR3aa: CASSQVMISRNTEAFF
CDR3nt: TGCGCCAGCAGCCAAGTTATGATTTCCAGGAACACTGAAGCTTTCTTT
d_gene: .
len: 16
j_gene: TRBJ1-1
v_gene: TRBV4-3
abundance: .

CDR3aa: CASSFGLAGGSTDTQYF
CDR3nt: TGCGCCAGCAGCTTTGGACTAGCGGGGGGAAGCACAGATACGCAGTATTTT
d_gene: TRBD2
len: 17
j_gene: TRBJ2-3
v_gene: TRBV5-1
abundance: few

CDR3aa: CASSFTGLAGANTGELFF
CDR3nt: TGTGCCAGCAGTTTCACGGGACTAGCGGGGGCCAACACCGGGGAGCTGTTTTTT
d_gene: TRBD2
len: 18
j_gene: TRBJ2-2
v_gene: TRBV12-3/TRBV12-4
abundance: .

CDR3aa: CSALTGTGNTEAFF
CDR3nt: TGCAGTGCGTTAACCGGGACAGGGAACACTGAAGCTTTCTTT
d_gene: TRBD1
len: 14
j_gene: TRBJ1-1
v_gene: TRBV20-1
abundance: .

CDR3aa: CASSLDRETGALSRSGNTIYF
CDR3nt: TGTGCCAGCAGCTTAGATCGGGAGACAGGGGCTCTGAGCCGCTCTGGAAACACCATATATTTT
d_gene: TRBD1
len: 21
j_gene: TRBJ1-3
v_gene: TRBV11-2
abundance: .

CDR3aa: CASSLELTDQETQYF
CDR3nt: TGTGCCAGCAGCTTAGAGTTGACCGATCAAGAGACCCAGTACTTC
d_gene: .
len: 15
j_gene: TRBJ2-5
v_gene: TRBV11-1
abundance: few

CDR3aa: CAWSFGNEQFF
CDR3nt: TGTGCCTGGAGTTTTGGGAATGAGCAGTTCTTC
d_gene: .
len: 11
j_gene: TRBJ2-1
v_gene: TRBV30
abundance: many

CDR3aa: CASSGAQGHGELFF
CDR3nt: TGTGCCAGTAGTGGGGCTCAGGGGCACGGGGAGCTGTTTTTT
d_gene: .
len: 14
j_gene: TRBJ2-2
v_gene: TRBV19
abundance: few

CDR3aa: CASSGGGGSDTQYF
CDR3nt: TGCGCCAGCAGTGGCGGGGGGGGTTCAGATACGCAGTATTTT
d_gene: TRBD2
len: 14
j_gene: TRBJ2-3
v_gene: TRBV10-1
abundance: few

CDR3aa: CSGGLADTQYF
CDR3nt: TGCAGCGGGGGGTTGGCAGATACGCAGTATTTT
d_gene: .
len: 11
j_gene: TRBJ2-3
v_gene: TRBV29-1
abundance: medium-sized

CDR3aa: CASIQGYQETQYF
CDR3nt: TGTGCCAGCATTCAGGGGTACCAAGAGACCCAGTACTTC
d_gene: .
len: 13
j_gene: TRBJ2-5
v_gene: TRBV6-2/TRBV6-3
abundance: .

CDR3aa: CASSQVVGEGTQYF
CDR3nt: TGCGCCAGCAGCCAAGTTGTAGGGGAGGGTACGCAGTATTTT
d_gene: TRBD2
len: 14
j_gene: TRBJ2-3
v_gene: TRBV4-3
abundance: few

CDR3aa: CASSQDGLPGELFF
CDR3nt: TGCGCCAGCAGCCAAGACGGACTGCCCGGGGAGCTGTTTTTT
d_gene: .
len: 14
j_gene: TRBJ2-2
v_gene: TRBV4-3
abundance: .

CDR3aa: CASRLQGAFSPLHF
CDR3nt: TGTGCCAGCAGACTACAGGGGGCGTTTTCACCCCTCCACTTT
d_gene: TRBD1
len: 14
j_gene: TRBJ1-6
v_gene: TRBV28
abundance: .

CDR3aa: CARSWITSGGRSYEQYF
CDR3nt: TGCGCCCGCAGCTGGATAACTAGCGGGGGTAGATCCTACGAGCAGTACTTC
d_gene: TRBD2
len: 17
j_gene: TRBJ2-7
v_gene: TRBV5-1
abundance: .

CDR3aa: CSSGVSSYNEQFF
CDR3nt: TGCAGCTCTGGGGTGAGCTCCTACAATGAGCAGTTCTTC
d_gene: .
len: 13
j_gene: TRBJ2-1
v_gene: TRBV29-1
abundance: medium-sized

CDR3aa: CAISETGMTEAFF
CDR3nt: TGTGCCATCAGTGAGACAGGGATGACTGAAGCTTTCTTT
d_gene: .
len: 13
j_gene: TRBJ1-1
v_gene: TRBV10-3
abundance: few

CDR3aa: CAIAIAGVYEQYF
CDR3nt: TGTGCCATCGCAATAGCGGGGGTCTACGAGCAGTACTTC
d_gene: TRBD2
len: 13
j_gene: TRBJ2-7
v_gene: TRBV10-3
abundance: .

CDR3aa: CASSLGPARGNTIYF
CDR3nt: TGTGCCAGCAGCTTAGGGCCTGCGCGGGGAAACACCATATATTTT
d_gene: .
len: 15
j_gene: TRBJ1-3
v_gene: TRBV6-6
abundance: few

CDR3aa: CASTISGVSHNEQFF
CDR3nt: TGTGCCAGCACCATTTCAGGGGTTTCTCACAATGAGCAGTTCTTC
d_gene: .
len: 15
j_gene: TRBJ2-1
v_gene: TRBV6-6
abundance: .

CDR3aa: CATSRVGSGVYNEQFF
CDR3nt: TGTGCCACCAGCAGAGTTGGTAGCGGGGTGTACAATGAGCAGTTCTTC
d_gene: TRBD2
len: 16
j_gene: TRBJ2-1
v_gene: TRBV15
abundance: many

CDR3aa: CASSPRPRSDEQYF
CDR3nt: TGTGCCAGCTCTCCTAGACCCCGCTCCGACGAGCAGTACTTC
d_gene: .
len: 14
j_gene: TRBJ2-7
v_gene: TRBV18
abundance: .

CDR3aa: CASSSRDRDEQYF
CDR3nt: TGTGCCAGCAGTTCCCGGGACAGGGACGAGCAGTACTTC
d_gene: TRBD1
len: 13
j_gene: TRBJ2-7
v_gene: TRBV12-3/TRBV12-4
abundance: many

CDR3aa: CSAGYRGNYGYTF
CDR3nt: TGCAGTGCTGGCTACAGGGGAAACTATGGCTACACCTTC
d_gene: TRBD1
len: 13
j_gene: TRBJ1-2
v_gene: TRBV20-1
abundance: many

CDR3aa: CATGSLRRPYEQYF
CDR3nt: TGTGCCACCGGGAGCCTCCGACGGCCCTACGAGCAGTACTTC
d_gene: .
len: 14
j_gene: TRBJ2-7
v_gene: TRBV19
abundance: .

CDR3aa: CASSLEPLGQGRTEAFF
CDR3nt: TGTGCCAGCAGTCTCGAACCCCTTGGACAGGGAAGGACTGAAGCTTTCTTT
d_gene: TRBD1
len: 17
j_gene: TRBJ1-1
v_gene: TRBV7-9
abundance: .

CDR3aa: CASSLQYYEQYF
CDR3nt: TGTGCCAGCAGCCTGCAGTACTACGAGCAGTACTTC
d_gene: .
len: 12
j_gene: TRBJ2-7
v_gene: TRBV7-2
abundance: .

CDR3aa: CASSLDIGGYTF
CDR3nt: TGTGCCAGCAGCTTAGATATCGGGGGCTACACCTTC
d_gene: .
len: 12
j_gene: TRBJ1-2
v_gene: TRBV11-2
abundance: few

CDR3aa: CASSQGSGGFAEAFF
CDR3nt: TGTGCCAGCAGCCAAGGGAGTGGGGGCTTTGCTGAAGCTTTCTTT
d_gene: .
len: 15
j_gene: TRBJ1-1
v_gene: TRBV4-2
abundance: .

CDR3aa: CATSDTRAGGLFNEQFF
CDR3nt: TGTGCCACCAGTGATACGCGAGCGGGGGGGTTGTTCAATGAGCAGTTCTTC
d_gene: TRBD2
len: 17
j_gene: TRBJ2-1
v_gene: TRBV24-1
abundance: many

CDR3aa: CASSAGHQETQYF
CDR3nt: TGTGCCAGCAGCGCCGGACATCAAGAGACCCAGTACTTC
d_gene: .
len: 13
j_gene: TRBJ2-5
v_gene: TRBV11-2
abundance: few